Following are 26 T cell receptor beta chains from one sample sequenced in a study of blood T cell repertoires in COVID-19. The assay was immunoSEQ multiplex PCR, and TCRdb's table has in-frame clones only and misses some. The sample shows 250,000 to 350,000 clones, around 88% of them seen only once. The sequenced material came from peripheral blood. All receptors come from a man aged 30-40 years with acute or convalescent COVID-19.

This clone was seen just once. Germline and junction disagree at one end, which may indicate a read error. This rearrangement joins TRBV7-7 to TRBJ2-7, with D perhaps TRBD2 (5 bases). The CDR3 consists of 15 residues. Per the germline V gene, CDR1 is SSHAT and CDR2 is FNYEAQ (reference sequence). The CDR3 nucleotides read TGTGCTAGCAGCTTAGCGACGACACCCAGTTACGAGCAGTACTTC. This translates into CASSLATTPSYEQYF.

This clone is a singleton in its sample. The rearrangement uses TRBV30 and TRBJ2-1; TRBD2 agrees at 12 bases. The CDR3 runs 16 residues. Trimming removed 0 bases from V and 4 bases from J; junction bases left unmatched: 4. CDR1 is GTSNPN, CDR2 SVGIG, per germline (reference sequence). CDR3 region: CAWSVGTSGLYNEQFF. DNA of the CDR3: TGTGCCTGGAGTGTCGGGACTAGCGGGTTATACAATGAGCAGTTCTTC.

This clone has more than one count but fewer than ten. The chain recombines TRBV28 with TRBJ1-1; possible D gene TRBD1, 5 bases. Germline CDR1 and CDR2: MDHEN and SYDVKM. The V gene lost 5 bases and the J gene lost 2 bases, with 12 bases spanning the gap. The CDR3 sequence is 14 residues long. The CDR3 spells CASSQGGANTEAFF. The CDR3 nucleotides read TGTGCCAGCAGTCAGGGTGGGGCAAACACTGAAGCTTTCTTT. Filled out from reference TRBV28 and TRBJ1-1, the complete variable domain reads DVKVTQSSRYLVKRTGEKVFLECVQDMDHENMFWYRQDPGLGLRLIYFSYDVKMKEKGDIPEGYSVSREKKERFSLILESASTNQTSMYLCASSQGGANTEAFFGQGTRLTVV.

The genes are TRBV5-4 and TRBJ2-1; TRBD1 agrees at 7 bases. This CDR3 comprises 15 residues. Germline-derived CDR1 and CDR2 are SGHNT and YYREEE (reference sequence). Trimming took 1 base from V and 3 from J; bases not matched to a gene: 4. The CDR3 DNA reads TGTGCCAGCAGCTTGAGGACAGGCAACTACAATGAGCAGTTCTTC. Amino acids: CASSLRTGNYNEQFF.

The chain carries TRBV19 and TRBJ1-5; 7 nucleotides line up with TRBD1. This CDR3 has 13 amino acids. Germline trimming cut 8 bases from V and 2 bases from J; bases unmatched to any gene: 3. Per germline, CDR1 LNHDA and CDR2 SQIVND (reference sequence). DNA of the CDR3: TGTGCCAGTGATGACAGGGGCAATCAGCCCCAGCATTTT. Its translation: CASDDRGNQPQHF.

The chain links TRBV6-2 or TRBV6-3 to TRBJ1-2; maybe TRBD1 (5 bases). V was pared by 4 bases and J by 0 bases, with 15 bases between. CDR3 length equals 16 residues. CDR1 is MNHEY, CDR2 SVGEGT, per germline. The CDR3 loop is CASSSTQGYANYGYTF. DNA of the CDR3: TGTGCCAGCAGTTCGACTCAGGGATACGCTAACTATGGCTACACCTTC.

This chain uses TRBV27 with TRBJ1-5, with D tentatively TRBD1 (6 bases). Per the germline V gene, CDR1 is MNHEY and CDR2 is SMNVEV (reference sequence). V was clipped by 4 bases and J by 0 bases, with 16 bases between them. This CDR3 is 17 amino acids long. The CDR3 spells CASSCPDSCYSNQPQHF. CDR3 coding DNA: TGTGCCAGCAGTTGCCCGGACAGTTGCTATAGCAATCAGCCCCAGCATTTT.

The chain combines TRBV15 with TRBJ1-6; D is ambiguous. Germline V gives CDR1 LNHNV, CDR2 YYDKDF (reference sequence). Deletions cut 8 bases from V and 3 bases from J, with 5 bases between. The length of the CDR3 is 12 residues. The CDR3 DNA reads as TGTGCCACCGCGGACTATAATTCACCCCTCCACTTT. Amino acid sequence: CATADYNSPLHF. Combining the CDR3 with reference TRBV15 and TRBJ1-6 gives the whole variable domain DAMVIQNPRYQVTQFGKPVTLSCSQTLNHNVMYWYQQKSSQAPKLLFHYYDKDFNNEADTPDNFQSRRPNTSFCFLDIRSPGLGDTAMYLCATADYNSPLHFGNGTRLTVT.

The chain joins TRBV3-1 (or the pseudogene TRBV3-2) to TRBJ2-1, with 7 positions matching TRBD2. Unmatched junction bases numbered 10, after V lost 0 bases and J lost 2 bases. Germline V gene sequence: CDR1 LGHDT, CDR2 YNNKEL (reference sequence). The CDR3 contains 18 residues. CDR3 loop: CASSQEGSGTKTYNEQFF. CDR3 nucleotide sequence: TGTGCCAGCAGCCAAGAGGGAAGCGGGACCAAGACCTACAATGAGCAGTTCTTC.

CDR3 region: CASSQGGGPDGETQYF. The DNA of the CDR3 is TGCGCCAGCAGCCAAGGGGGGGGGCCCGATGGAGAGACCCAGTACTTC. This sequence joins TRBV4-1 and TRBJ2-5; tentatively, D is TRBD2 (7 bases). Germline-derived CDR1 and CDR2 are MGHRA and YSYEKL. V was clipped by 1 base and J by 4 bases, with 16 bases between them. The CDR3 contains 16 residues.

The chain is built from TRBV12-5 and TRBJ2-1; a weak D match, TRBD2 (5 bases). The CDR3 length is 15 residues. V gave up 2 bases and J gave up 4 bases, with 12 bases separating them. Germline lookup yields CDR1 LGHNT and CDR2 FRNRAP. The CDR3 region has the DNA TGTGCTAGTGGTTTGCTATCCGGGATTTACAATGAGCAGTTCTTC. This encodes CASGLLSGIYNEQFF.

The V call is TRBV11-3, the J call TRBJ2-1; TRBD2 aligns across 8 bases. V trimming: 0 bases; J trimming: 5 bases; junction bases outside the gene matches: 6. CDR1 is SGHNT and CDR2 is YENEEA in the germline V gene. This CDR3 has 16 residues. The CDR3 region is CASSLDHGTSNNEQFF. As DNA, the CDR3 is TGTGCCAGCAGCTTAGATCACGGGACTAGTAACAATGAGCAGTTCTTC.

CDR3 sequence reads: CASSVGGTGRGTEAFF. In DNA, the CDR3 is TGTGCCAGCAGCGTAGGGGGGACAGGCCGAGGCACTGAAGCTTTCTTT. The rearrangement links TRBV9 to TRBJ1-1; the match to TRBD1 covers 8 bases. Germline V lookup: CDR1 SGDLS, CDR2 YYNGEE. Germline trimming cut 0 bases from V and 4 bases from J; bases unmatched to any gene: 8. The CDR3 covers 16 residues. The entire variable domain, with the rest obtained from reference TRBV9 and TRBJ1-1, is as follows: DSGVTQTPKHLITATGQRVTLRCSPRSGDLSVYWYQQSLDQGLQFLIQYYNGEERAKGNILERFSAQQFPDLHSELNLSSLELGDSALYFCASSVGGTGRGTEAFFGQGTRLTVV.

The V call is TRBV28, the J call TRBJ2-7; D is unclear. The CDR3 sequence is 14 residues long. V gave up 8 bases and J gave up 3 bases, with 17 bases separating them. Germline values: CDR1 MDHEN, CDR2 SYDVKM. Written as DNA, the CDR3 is TGTGCCAGCCGGGTTCGGAGCTTCGTCTACGAGCAGTACTTC. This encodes CASRVRSFVYEQYF.

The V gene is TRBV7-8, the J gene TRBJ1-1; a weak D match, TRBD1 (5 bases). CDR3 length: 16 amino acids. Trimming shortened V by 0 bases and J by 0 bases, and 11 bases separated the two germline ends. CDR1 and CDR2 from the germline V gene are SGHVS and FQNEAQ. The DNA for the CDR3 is TGTGCCAGCAGCTTAGCAAGGGAGGGGATGAACACTGAAGCTTTCTTT. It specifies CASSLAREGMNTEAFF.

In DNA, the CDR3 is TGTGCCAGCAGCTATATTGGGGAGGTGGGCAACGAGCAGTACTTC. As protein: CASSYIGEVGNEQYF. This chain links TRBV11-2 with TRBJ2-7, with TRBD2 as a possible D gene (6 bases). CDR1 is SGHAT, CDR2 FQNNGV, per germline. The CDR3 is 15 residues long. V lost 4 bases and J 5 bases, leaving 18 bases between the germline ends.

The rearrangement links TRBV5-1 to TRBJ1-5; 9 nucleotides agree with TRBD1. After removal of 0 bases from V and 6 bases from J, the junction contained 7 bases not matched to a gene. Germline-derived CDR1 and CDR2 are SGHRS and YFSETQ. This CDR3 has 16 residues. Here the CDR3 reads CASSLGGQGSSQPQHF. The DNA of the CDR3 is TGCGCCAGCAGCTTGGGCGGACAGGGGAGTAGTCAGCCCCAGCATTTT.

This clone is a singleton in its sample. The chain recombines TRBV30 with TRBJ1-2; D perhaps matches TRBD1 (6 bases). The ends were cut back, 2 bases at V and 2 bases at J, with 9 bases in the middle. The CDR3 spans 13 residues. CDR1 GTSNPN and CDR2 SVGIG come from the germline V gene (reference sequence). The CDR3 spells CAWSFGQNYGYTF. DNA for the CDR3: TGTGCCTGGAGTTTCGGACAGAACTATGGCTACACCTTC.

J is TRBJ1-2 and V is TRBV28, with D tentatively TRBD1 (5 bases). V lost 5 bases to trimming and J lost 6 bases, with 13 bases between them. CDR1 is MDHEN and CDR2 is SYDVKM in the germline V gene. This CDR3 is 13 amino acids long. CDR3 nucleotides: TGTGCCAGCAGTCCTAACGGCAGGGATGGCTACACCTTC. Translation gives CASSPNGRDGYTF.

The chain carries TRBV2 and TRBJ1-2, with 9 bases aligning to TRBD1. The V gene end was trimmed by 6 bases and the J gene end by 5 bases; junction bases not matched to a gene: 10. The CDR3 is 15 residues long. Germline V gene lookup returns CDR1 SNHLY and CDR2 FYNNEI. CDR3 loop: CASRQSGTGNYGYTF. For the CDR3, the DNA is TGTGCCAGCAGACAATCCGGGACAGGGAATTATGGCTACACCTTC.

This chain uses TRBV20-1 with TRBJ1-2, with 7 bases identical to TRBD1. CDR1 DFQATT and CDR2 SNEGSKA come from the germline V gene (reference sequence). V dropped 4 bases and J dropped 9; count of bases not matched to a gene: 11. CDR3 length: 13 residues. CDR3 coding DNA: TGCAGTGCTATTGACAGGGAGGAATGGAGCTACACCTTC. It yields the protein CSAIDREEWSYTF.

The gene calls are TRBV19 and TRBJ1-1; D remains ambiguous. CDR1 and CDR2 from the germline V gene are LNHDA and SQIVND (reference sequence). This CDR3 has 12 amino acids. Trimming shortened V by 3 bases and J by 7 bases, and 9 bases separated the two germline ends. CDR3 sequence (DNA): TGTGCCAGTAGTATTAAGCCGGGTGAAGCTTTCTTT. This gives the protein CASSIKPGEAFF.

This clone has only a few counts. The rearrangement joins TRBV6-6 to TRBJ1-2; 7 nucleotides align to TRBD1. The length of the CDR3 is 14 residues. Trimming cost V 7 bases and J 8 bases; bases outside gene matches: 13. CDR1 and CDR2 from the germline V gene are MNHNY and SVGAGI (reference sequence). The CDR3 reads CASTPGTVTMGYTF. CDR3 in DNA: TGTGCCAGCACCCCCGGGACAGTAACTATGGGCTACACCTTC.

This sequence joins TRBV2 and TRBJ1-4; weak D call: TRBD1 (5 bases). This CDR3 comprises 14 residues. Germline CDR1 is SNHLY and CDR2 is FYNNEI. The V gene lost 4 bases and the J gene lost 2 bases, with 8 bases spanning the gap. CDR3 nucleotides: TGTGCCAGCAGTGGACAGTTCACTAATGAAAAACTGTTTTTT. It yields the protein CASSGQFTNEKLFF.

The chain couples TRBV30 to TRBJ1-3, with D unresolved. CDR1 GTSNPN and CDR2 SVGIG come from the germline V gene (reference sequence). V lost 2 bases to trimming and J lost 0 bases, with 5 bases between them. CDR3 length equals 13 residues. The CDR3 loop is CAWSRDSGNTIYF. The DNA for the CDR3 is TGTGCCTGGAGTCGCGACTCTGGAAACACCATATATTTT.

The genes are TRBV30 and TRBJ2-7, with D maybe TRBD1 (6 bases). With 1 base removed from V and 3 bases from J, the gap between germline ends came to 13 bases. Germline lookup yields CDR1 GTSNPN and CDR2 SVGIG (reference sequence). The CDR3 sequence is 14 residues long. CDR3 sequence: CAWSDPRGLYEQYF. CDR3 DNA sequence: TGTGCCTGGAGTGACCCCAGGGGCCTCTACGAGCAGTACTTC. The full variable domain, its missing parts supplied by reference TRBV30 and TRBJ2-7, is SQTIHQWPATLVQPVGSPLSLECTVEGTSNPNLYWYRQAAGRGLQLLFYSVGIGQISSEVPQNLSASRPQDRQFILSSKKLLLSDSGFYLCAWSDPRGLYEQYFGPGTRLTVT.